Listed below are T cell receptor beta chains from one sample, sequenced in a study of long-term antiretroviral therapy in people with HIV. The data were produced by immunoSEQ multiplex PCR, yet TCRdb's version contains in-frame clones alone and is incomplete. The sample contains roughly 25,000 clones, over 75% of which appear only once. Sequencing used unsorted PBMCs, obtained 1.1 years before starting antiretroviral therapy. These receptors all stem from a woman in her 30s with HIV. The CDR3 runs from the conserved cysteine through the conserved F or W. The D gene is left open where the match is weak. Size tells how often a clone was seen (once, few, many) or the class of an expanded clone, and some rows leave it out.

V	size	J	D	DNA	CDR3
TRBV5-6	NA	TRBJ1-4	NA	TGTGCCAGCAGCACCCAGGGTACAACTAATGAAAAACTGTTTTTT	CASSTQGTTNEKLFF
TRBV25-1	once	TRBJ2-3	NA	TGTGCCAGCAGTGAATTCATCACAGATACGCAGTATTTT	CASSEFITDTQYF
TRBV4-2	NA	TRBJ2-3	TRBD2	TGTGCCAGCAGCCAAGACTGGATAGCGGGTAGCACAGATACGCAGTATTTT	CASSQDWIAGSTDTQYF
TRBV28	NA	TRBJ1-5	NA	TGTGCCAGCATCATGGGGCAGGCGGGCCAGCCCCAGCATTTT	CASIMGQAGQPQHF
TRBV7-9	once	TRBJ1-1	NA	TGTGCCAGCAGCTCGCCAAAGGGACAGAACACTGAAGCTTTCTTT	CASSSPKGQNTEAFF
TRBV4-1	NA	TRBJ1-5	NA	TGCGCCAGCCAGGGACCCGGCAATCAGCCCCAGCATTTT	CASQGPGNQPQHF
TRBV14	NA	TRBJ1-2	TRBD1	TGTGCCAGCAGCCAAGTGCTGGCAGGGGGCGAAGATGGCTACACCTTC	CASSQVLAGGEDGYTF
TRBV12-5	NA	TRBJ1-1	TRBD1	TGTGCTAGTGGAAGCTCAGGGGGAATGAACACTGAAGCTTTCTTT	CASGSSGGMNTEAFF
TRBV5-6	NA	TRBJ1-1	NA	TGTGCCAGCAGCTTGGGGGGCTTGAACACTGAAGCTTTCTTT	CASSLGGLNTEAFF
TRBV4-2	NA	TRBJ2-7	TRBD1	TGTGCCAGCAGCCAAGGAGGGACAGCCTCCTACGAGCAGTACTTC	CASSQGGTASYEQYF
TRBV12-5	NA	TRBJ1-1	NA	TGTGCTAGTGGGCTCAGGGGACGGAACACTGAAGCTTTCTTT	CASGLRGRNTEAFF
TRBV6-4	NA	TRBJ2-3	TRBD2	TGTGCCAGCAGCGAATCTAGCGGGGGGAAAGATACGCAGTATTTT	CASSESSGGKDTQYF
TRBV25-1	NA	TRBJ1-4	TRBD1	TGTGCCAGCAGTGACGTACAAACAGGGGCAGGAAAACTGTTTTTT	CASSDVQTGAGKLFF
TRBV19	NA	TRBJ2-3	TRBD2	TGTGCCAGTAGTCTCTTGAGGCGGGGGATCACAGATACGCAGTATTTT	CASSLLRRGITDTQYF
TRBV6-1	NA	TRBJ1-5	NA	TGTGCCAGCAGTGAATCCATGGGCTATAGCAATCAGCCCCAGCATTTT	CASSESMGYSNQPQHF
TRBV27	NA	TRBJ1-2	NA	TGTGCCAGCAGTGCCGACGGGATCAGGGGAGGGGAAAACTATGGCTACACCTTC	CASSADGIRGGENYGYTF
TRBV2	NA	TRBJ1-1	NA	TGTGCCAGCACGCCCGACCGGAGGCCTGAAGCTTTCTTT	CASTPDRRPEAFF
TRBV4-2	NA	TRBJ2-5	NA	TGTGCCAGCAGCCAAGATCTTCTAGCTTCACAAGAGACCCAGTACTTC	CASSQDLLASQETQYF
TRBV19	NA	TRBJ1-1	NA	TGTGCCACCCACCAGACTGAAGCTTTCTTT	CATHQTEAFF
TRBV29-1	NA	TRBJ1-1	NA	TGCAGCATAAACGGGGGCGGTAGCACTGAAGCTTTCTTT	CSINGGGSTEAFF
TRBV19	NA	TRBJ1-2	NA	TGTGCCAGTAGTATCGCAGGGATGGACTATGGCTACACCTTC	CASSIAGMDYGYTF
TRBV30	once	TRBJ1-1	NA	TGTGCCTGGAATAGACAGGTCCTTCGGGCATGGGAGGGGGAAGCTTTCTTT	CAWNRQVLRAWEGEAFF
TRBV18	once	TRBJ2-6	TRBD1	TGTGCCAGCTCACCACCGATGATGACAGGGGTCAACGTCCTGACTTTC	CASSPPMMTGVNVLTF
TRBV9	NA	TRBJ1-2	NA	TGTGCCAGCAGCGTAGGGTCCTATGGCTACACCTTC	CASSVGSYGYTF
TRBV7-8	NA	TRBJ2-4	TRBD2	TGTGCCAGCAGCTCCGGACTAGCGGGGGCTCTAGCCAAAAACATTCAGTACTTC	CASSSGLAGALAKNIQYF
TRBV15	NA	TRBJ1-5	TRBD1	TGTGCCACCAGCAGGGAACCTGGGACAGGCAAGAATCAGCCCCAGCATTTT	CATSREPGTGKNQPQHF
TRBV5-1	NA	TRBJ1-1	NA	TGCGCCAGCAGCTCGTCTCAGGGGTCCGCGAACGTTGAAGCTTTCTTT	CASSSSQGSANVEAFF
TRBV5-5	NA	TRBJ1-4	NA	TGTGCCAGCAGCTCAGGACGGCTGAATGAAAAACTGTTTTTT	CASSSGRLNEKLFF
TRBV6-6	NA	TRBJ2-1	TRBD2	TGTGCCAGCACCAATAGCGGGGTGCTTTTGAATGAGCAGTTCTTC	CASTNSGVLLNEQFF
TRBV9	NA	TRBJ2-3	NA	TGTGCCAGCAGCACACGGACAGTGAACACAGATACGCAGTATTTT	CASSTRTVNTDTQYF
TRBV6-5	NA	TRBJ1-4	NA	TGTGCCAGCAGTTACTCCATTCAGGGCCCTGAAAAACTGTTTTTT	CASSYSIQGPEKLFF
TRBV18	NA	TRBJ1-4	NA	TGTGCCAGCTCAAAGGGTATAGTCCCCTCCGAAAAACTGTTTTTT	CASSKGIVPSEKLFF
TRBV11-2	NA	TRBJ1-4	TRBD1	TGTGCCAGCAGCCATAAATACGGGACAGTAGAAAAACTGTTTTTT	CASSHKYGTVEKLFF
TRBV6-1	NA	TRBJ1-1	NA	TGTGCCAGCAGTGTGAGGGGGGTCCGATCCGGTAAAACTGAAGCTTTCTTT	CASSVRGVRSGKTEAFF
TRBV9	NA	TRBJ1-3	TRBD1	TGTGCCAGCAGCGGGAGACAGGGACCCGGAAACACCATATATTTT	CASSGRQGPGNTIYF
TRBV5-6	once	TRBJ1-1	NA	TGTGCCAGCAGCTTGAGTCAGGCGAACACTGAAGCTTTCTTT	CASSLSQANTEAFF
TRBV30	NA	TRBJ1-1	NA	TGTGCCTGTATAGGCACTGAAGCTTTCTTT	CACIGTEAFF
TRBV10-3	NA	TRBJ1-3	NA	TGTGCCATCGGGGGGTTTGGAAACACCATATATTTT	CAIGGFGNTIYF
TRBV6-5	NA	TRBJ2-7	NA	TGTGCCAGCAGTTCCCCTTTTGGTGAGCAGTACTTC	CASSSPFGEQYF
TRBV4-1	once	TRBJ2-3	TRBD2	TGCGCCAGCAGCCAAGAACCGACGGGGGGGGCAGCTACGCAGTATTTT	CASSQEPTGGAATQYF
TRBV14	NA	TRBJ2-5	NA	TGTGCCAGCAGCCCTCCCGGGACTTCGTGGGGGGAGACCCAGTACTTC	CASSPPGTSWGETQYF
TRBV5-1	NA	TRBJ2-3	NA	TGCGCCAGCAGCTTGAGGCAGATCCCAGATACGCAGTATTTT	CASSLRQIPDTQYF
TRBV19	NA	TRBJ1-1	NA	TGTGCCAGTAGTATGAGGGGAGAAGGGGGGAGGCGGACTGAAGCTTTCTTT	CASSMRGEGGRRTEAFF
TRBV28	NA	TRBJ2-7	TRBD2	TGTGCCAGCAGTGCCAGGACTAGCGGTCTAGGCGAGCAGTACTTC	CASSARTSGLGEQYF
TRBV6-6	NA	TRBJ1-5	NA	TGTGCCAGCAGCGACCCCAATGGTCAGCCCCAGCATTTT	CASSDPNGQPQHF
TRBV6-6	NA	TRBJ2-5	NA	TGTGCCAGCAGCTCGGGACGGCAAGTAAGGGAGACCCAGTACTTC	CASSSGRQVRETQYF
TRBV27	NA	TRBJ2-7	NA	TGTGCCAGCAGTTTATGGGGCAGGAATGGCGAGCAGTACTTC	CASSLWGRNGEQYF
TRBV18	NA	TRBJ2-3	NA	TGTGCCAGCTCACCACCAGCCGCGGGTACGCAGTATTTT	CASSPPAAGTQYF
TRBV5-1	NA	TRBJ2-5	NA	TGCGCCAGCAGGCCCCCCAGGGGAGAGACCCAGTACTTC	CASRPPRGETQYF
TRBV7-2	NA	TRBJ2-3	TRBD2	TGTGCCAGCAGCCGGGGACTAGCGGGGGGACTCTCTAGCACAGATACGCAGTATTTT	CASSRGLAGGLSSTDTQYF
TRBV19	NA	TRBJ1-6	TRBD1	TGTGCCAGTTCAGACAGGGGTGGGTCACCCCTCCACTTT	CASSDRGGSPLHF
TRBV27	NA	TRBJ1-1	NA	TGTGCCAGCAGTTTAGGAGGGGGGAGCACTGAAGCTTTCTTT	CASSLGGGSTEAFF